This T cell receptor beta chain was recovered during a study of shared clonotypes between healthy human individuals. Study findings and constraints: Generation probability values for non-shared clonotypes were lower than those for clonotypes shared by all four donors.

A remark on this clone: Its antigen is unidentified.

Donors, without exception, were Caucasian adults residing in Nashville, Tennessee. Using immunoSEQ multiplex PCR, the repertoire was profiled, and TCRdb retains in-frame clones only, with some absent. Found here are a few million clones, 80% to 95% of them singletons; the top ten hold 0.35% to 0.45%. The CDR3 sequence is 16 residues long. Germline CDR1 and CDR2: SGDLS and YYNGEE. Trimming at V came to 6 bases and at J to 5 bases, leaving 16 bases not matched to a gene. The chain combines TRBV9 with TRBJ2-7; 8 bases line up with TRBD2. The sample consisted of naive CD4+ T cells from PBMCs. As for subset: CD45RA+ positively selected. This sequence originates from a man aged 18 to 35 in good health. Some clones in this sample may be carry-over from other donors' samples. CDR3 sequence (DNA): TGTGCCAGCAACTCCCTTTCTGCGGGAGGTAGGAACGAGCAGTACTTC. Its protein product is CASNSLSAGGRNEQYF.